The 10 T cell receptor beta chains given below trace back to one sample, sequenced in a study of OX40 agonist ivuxolimab in advanced cancers. Sequencing used immunoSEQ multiplex PCR; TCRdb keeps in-frame clones, though not all of them. The repertoire holds about 64,000 clones, 80% to 90% seen once, with 2.1% in the top ten. Sequences were derived from CD4+ or CD8+ T cells sorted from blood, sampled in a trial of the OX40 agonist ivuxolimab. These receptors all stem from an adult with an advanced solid tumor such as melanoma, head and neck, liver or kidney cancer.

V usage is TRBV2 and J usage is TRBJ1-2; possible D gene TRBD1, 5 bases. Germline V gene lookup returns CDR1 SNHLY and CDR2 FYNNEI. CDR3 length: 13 residues. Trimming stripped 4 bases from V and 8 bases from J, with 14 bases between. CDR3 in DNA: TGTGCCAGCAGTGTAAGTGGAGGGACCGGCTACACCTTC. This sequence encodes CASSVSGGTGYTF.

The chain uses TRBV6-1 and TRBJ1-4; no reliable D call. Trimming removed 2 bases from V and 7 bases from J, with 8 bases in between. The CDR3 sequence is 13 residues long. In germline, CDR1 is MNHNS, CDR2 SASEGT. CDR3 sequence reads: CASSESVLEKLFF. CDR3 nucleotides: TGTGCCAGCAGTGAATCGGTCCTTGAAAAACTGTTTTTT.

This chain joins TRBV28 and TRBJ1-3; 7 bases match TRBD1. The CDR3 sequence is 15 residues long. V shed 3 bases, J shed 3 bases, and the junction held 5 bases outside the gene matches. Germline V gene sequence: CDR1 MDHEN, CDR2 SYDVKM. CDR3 nucleotide sequence: TGTGCCAGCAGTTTTTTACAGGGGCATGGAAACACCATATATTTT. Translated, it gives CASSFLQGHGNTIYF.

The chain carries TRBV2 and TRBJ1-5; D is undetermined. Germline lookup yields CDR1 SNHLY and CDR2 FYNNEI. Trimming left V 10 bases short and J 5 bases short, with 12 bases between. The length of the CDR3 is 12 residues. The CDR3 reads CAIRGEDQPQHF. CDR3 bases: TGTGCCATCCGTGGCGAGGATCAGCCCCAGCATTTT.

The chain has TRBV6-1 and TRBJ2-7; possible D gene TRBD1, 5 bases. Germline V lookup: CDR1 MNHNS, CDR2 SASEGT. Trimming shortened V by 11 bases and J by 8 bases, and 16 bases separated the two germline ends. CDR3 length equals 11 residues. DNA for the CDR3: TGTGCCTCCCAGGGCCTCACCAAGCAGTACTTC. This translates into CASQGLTKQYF.

The genes are TRBV7-2 and TRBJ2-1; 10 bases are shared with TRBD1. The J segment lost 7 bases and the V segment lost 5 bases, leaving 8 bases of the junction unmatched. This CDR3 is built from 15 residues. Germline V lookup: CDR1 SGHTA, CDR2 FQGNSA. The CDR3 sequence is CASSTAGTGVNEQFF. CDR3 nucleotide sequence: TGTGCCAGCAGCACCGCCGGGACAGGGGTGAATGAGCAGTTCTTC.

The V call is TRBV5-6, the J call TRBJ1-5, with D unresolved. In germline, CDR1 is SGHDT, CDR2 YYEEEE. CDR3 length: 13 residues. With 0 bases removed from V and 7 bases from J, the gap between germline ends came to 8 bases. Here the CDR3 DNA reads TGTGCCAGCAGCTTGGGGGTGGGACAGCCCCAGCATTTT. Translating gives CASSLGVGQPQHF.

This clone occurred a few times. The chain uses TRBV7-8 and TRBJ2-7, with 8 bases fitting TRBD1. Germline V lookup: CDR1 SGHVS, CDR2 FQNEAQ. The J segment lost 6 bases and the V segment lost 5 bases, leaving 6 bases of the junction unmatched. This CDR3 has 13 amino acids. The CDR3 is CASSERDRSEQYF. The DNA of the CDR3 is TGTGCCAGCAGCGAACGGGACAGGAGCGAGCAGTACTTC.

For this clone: Other DNA sequences of this sample code for an identical CDR3. The rearrangement joins TRBV5-6 to TRBJ2-5; TRBD1 is a possible D gene (6 bases). Trimming shortened V by 0 bases and J by 3 bases, and 9 bases separated the two germline ends. Germline lookup yields CDR1 SGHDT and CDR2 YYEEEE. This CDR3 is built from 14 residues. The CDR3 here is CASSLGRGKETQYF. In DNA, the CDR3 is TGTGCCAGCAGCTTGGGCAGGGGAAAAGAGACCCAGTACTTC.

This clone was seen a single time. The CDR3 DNA reads TGCGCCAGCAGCCAAGGGTTAGCGGGAGGGGGGGAGGAGTACTTC. It translates to CASSQGLAGGGEEYF. V gene TRBV4-1 combines with J gene TRBJ2-7; 11 bases match TRBD2. With V trimmed by 1 base and J by 11 bases, 10 bases remained unmatched. This CDR3 is built from 15 residues. The germline CDR1 and CDR2 sequences are MGHRA and YSYEKL.